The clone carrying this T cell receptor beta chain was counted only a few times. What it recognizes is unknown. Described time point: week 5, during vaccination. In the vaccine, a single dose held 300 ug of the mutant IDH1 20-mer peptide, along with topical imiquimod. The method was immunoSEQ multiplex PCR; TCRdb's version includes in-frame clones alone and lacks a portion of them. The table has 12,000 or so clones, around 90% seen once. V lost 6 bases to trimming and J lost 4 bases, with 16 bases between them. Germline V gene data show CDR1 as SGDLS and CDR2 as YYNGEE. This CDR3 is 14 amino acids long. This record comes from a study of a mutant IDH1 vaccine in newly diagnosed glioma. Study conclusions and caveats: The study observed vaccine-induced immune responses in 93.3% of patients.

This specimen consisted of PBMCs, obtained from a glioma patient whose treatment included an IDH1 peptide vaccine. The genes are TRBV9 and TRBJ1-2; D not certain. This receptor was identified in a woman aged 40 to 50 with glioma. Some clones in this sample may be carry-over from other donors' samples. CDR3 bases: TGTGCCAGCACCCCGACCGGGGATACCTATGGCTACACCTTC. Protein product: CASTPTGDTYGYTF.